The 13 T cell receptor beta chains in this list originate from one sample, sequenced in a study of T cell responses to AZD1222 COVID-19 vaccine. Only in-frame clones appear in the TCRdb table, and some are missing; sequencing was by immunoSEQ multiplex PCR. Of 150,000 to 200,000 clones listed, roughly 88% are singletons. The sequences come from peripheral blood, collected on day 0 of AZD1222 vaccination. All receptors come from an adult in good health.

This chain uses TRBV7-2 with TRBJ2-7; D is undetermined. The ends were cut back, 4 bases at V and 2 bases at J, with 18 bases in the middle. The CDR3 covers 16 residues. CDR1 is SGHTA and CDR2 is FQGNSA in the germline V gene. The CDR3 DNA reads as TGTGCCAGCAGCTCCTATCAAAAGACAATTACCTACGAGCAGTACTTC. Amino acid sequence: CASSSYQKTITYEQYF. Complete variable domain (other parts from reference TRBV7-2 and TRBJ2-7): GAGVSQSPSNKVTEKGKDVELRCDPISGHTALYWYRQSLGQGLEFLIYFQGNSAPDKSGLPSDRFSAERTGGSVSTLTIQRTQQEDSAVYLCASSSYQKTITYEQYFGPGTRLTVT.

V and J are TRBV7-2 and TRBJ2-3; 9 bases are shared with TRBD1. CDR1 SGHTA and CDR2 FQGNSA come from the germline V gene. The CDR3 has 16 amino acids. With 3 bases clipped from V and 4 bases from J, the junction kept 8 bases outside the gene matches. The CDR3 region has the DNA TGTGCCAGCAGCTTGCTTTGGACAGGGGCGGCAGATACGCAGTATTTT. Translation gives CASSLLWTGAADTQYF.

The chain is built from TRBV27 and TRBJ1-1, with 8 bases fitting TRBD1. The germline V gene encodes CDR1 MNHEY and CDR2 SMNVEV (reference sequence). This CDR3 has 14 amino acids. V lost 5 bases, J lost 3 bases, and 5 bases stayed unmatched. In DNA form, the CDR3 reads TGTGCCAGCAGTCCAGGGGGCGCCGACACTGAAGCTTTCTTT. Its translation is CASSPGGADTEAFF.

The V call is TRBV30, the J call TRBJ2-7; D unclear. Trimming cost V 3 bases and J 3 bases, with 9 bases left between them. The germline V gene has CDR1 GTSNPN and CDR2 SVGIG (reference sequence). This CDR3 contains 12 residues. The CDR3 here is CAWSAEDYEQYF. DNA of the CDR3: TGTGCCTGGAGCGCCGAGGACTACGAGCAGTACTTC.

The chain employs TRBV5-4 and TRBJ1-2; tentative D call: TRBD1 (5 bases). The V end was cut by 0 bases, the J end by 8 bases, with 11 bases between. There are 13 residues in the CDR3. Germline V lookup: CDR1 SGHNT, CDR2 YYREEE (reference sequence). This CDR3 reads CASSLDQGGGYTF. For the CDR3, the DNA is TGTGCCAGCAGCTTGGACCAGGGCGGGGGCTACACCTTC.

V gene TRBV5-1 combines with J gene TRBJ1-1; TRBD1 might be the D (5 bases). The CDR3 is made up of 13 amino acids. Germline CDR1 is SGHRS and CDR2 is YFSETQ. Trimming left V 3 bases short and J 8 bases short, with 14 bases between. CDR3 nucleotide sequence: TGCGCCAGCAGCTGGAAAGACAGAACCGAAGCTTTCTTT. This gives the protein CASSWKDRTEAFF. The entire variable domain, with the rest obtained from reference TRBV5-1 and TRBJ1-1, is as follows: KAGVTQTPRYLIKTRGQQVTLSCSPISGHRSVSWYQQTPGQGLQFLFEYFSETQRNKGNFPGRFSGRQFSNSRSEMNVSTLELGDSALYLCASSWKDRTEAFFGQGTRLTVV.

The J gene is TRBJ2-7, the V gene TRBV5-4; 8 nucleotides match TRBD2. The germline gives CDR1 SGHNT, CDR2 YYREEE (reference sequence). Trimming removed 4 bases from V and 6 bases from J; junction bases left unmatched: 15. CDR3 size: 16 residues. Here the CDR3 DNA reads TGTGCCAGCAGCCCTTCCCGTAAGCGGGGGCCCCTCGAGCAGTACTTC. This translates into CASSPSRKRGPLEQYF.

V usage is TRBV7-8 and J usage is TRBJ1-5; D uncertain. The CDR3 covers 13 residues. Germline V gives CDR1 SGHVS, CDR2 FQNEAQ. V was clipped by 5 bases and J by 1 base, with 6 bases between them. CDR3: CASSPTSNQPQHF. DNA for the CDR3: TGTGCCAGCAGCCCAACAAGCAATCAGCCCCAGCATTTT.

This chain uses TRBV6-6 with TRBJ1-1; D is possibly TRBD1 (6 bases). The CDR3 sequence is 13 residues long. The ends were cut back, 7 bases at V and 4 bases at J, with 13 bases in the middle. CDR1 is MNHNY and CDR2 is SVGAGI in the germline V gene (reference sequence). CDR3 nucleotide sequence: TGTGCCAGCATGGCAGGGGTTACCACTGAAGCTTTCTTT. Translating it yields CASMAGVTTEAFF.

V and J are TRBV5-1 and TRBJ1-4, with unresolved D. V dropped 4 bases and J dropped 3 bases, with 13 bases sitting between them. This CDR3 spans 15 amino acids. Germline-derived CDR1 and CDR2 are SGHRS and YFSETQ. The CDR3 coding sequence is TGCGCCAGCAGCGGCGGGCGGGATTCTAATGAAAAACTGTTTTTT. This sequence encodes CASSGGRDSNEKLFF.

The V gene is TRBV27, the J gene TRBJ2-2; D call uncertain. The CDR3 is made up of 13 amino acids. The germline V gene encodes CDR1 MNHEY and CDR2 SMNVEV (reference sequence). Trimming took 4 bases from V and 4 from J, leaving 7 bases between them. The CDR3 coding sequence is TGTGCCAGCAGTTACGGGCGCACCGGGGAGCTGTTTTTT. Translated, it gives CASSYGRTGELFF.

This chain uses TRBV15 with TRBJ1-5, with D unresolved. CDR1 is LNHNV, CDR2 YYDKDF, per germline (reference sequence). This CDR3 region has 15 residues. V was pared by 0 bases and J by 0 bases, with 6 bases between. The CDR3 region has the DNA TGTGCCACCAGCAGAGATCTAGTTAGCAATCAGCCCCAGCATTTT. Its protein product is CATSRDLVSNQPQHF.

J is TRBJ2-3 and V is TRBV19; D unresolved. The germline V gene encodes CDR1 LNHDA and CDR2 SQIVND (reference sequence). The CDR3 runs 11 residues. V dropped 0 bases and J dropped 5 bases, with 0 bases sitting between them. The CDR3, as DNA: TGTGCCAGTAGTATAGAAGATACGCAGTATTTT. Protein sequence: CASSIEDTQYF.